The source of this T cell receptor (beta chain) is a study of cytomegalovirus exposure and HLA in healthy donors. This PCR relied on a set of 60 Vbeta primers and 13 Jbeta primers. Some clones are missing from TCRdb's copy, which holds only in-frame ones; the method was immunoSEQ multiplex PCR. Counted here are around 150,000 clones, less than 90% occurring once; the ten biggest clones make up around 1.8%. This clone showed up just once. The CDR3 extends over 15 amino acids. V was clipped by 4 bases and J by 11 bases; unmatched bases: 16. Germline values: CDR1 SGHRS, CDR2 YFSETQ. The sequence derives from a woman aged 18-29 years in good health and CMV-seronegative. This rearrangement joins TRBV5-1 to TRBJ1-1; 8 positions match TRBD1. The specimen was PBMCs. CDR3 amino acids: CASSPPGTGDREAFF. In DNA form, the CDR3 reads TGCGCCAGCAGCCCCCCGGGGACAGGTGACCGGGAGGCTTTCTTT.